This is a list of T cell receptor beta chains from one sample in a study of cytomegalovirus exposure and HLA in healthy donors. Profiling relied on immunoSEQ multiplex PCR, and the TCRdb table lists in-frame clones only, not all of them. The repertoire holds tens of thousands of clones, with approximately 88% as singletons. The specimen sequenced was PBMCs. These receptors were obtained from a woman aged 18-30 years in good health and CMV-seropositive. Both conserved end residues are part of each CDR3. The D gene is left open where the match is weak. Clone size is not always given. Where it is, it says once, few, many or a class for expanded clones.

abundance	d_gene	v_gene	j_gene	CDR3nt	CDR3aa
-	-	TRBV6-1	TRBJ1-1	TGTGCCAGCAGAAATACAAATTGGAACACTGAAGCTTTCTTT	CASRNTNWNTEAFF
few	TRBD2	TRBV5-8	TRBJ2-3	TGTGCCAGCAGCACTCTAGCGGGGAGCACAGATACGCAGTATTTT	CASSTLAGSTDTQYF
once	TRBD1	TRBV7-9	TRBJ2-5	TGTGCCAGCACACAGGGGGCGCGGGTTCAAAAGACCCAGTACTTC	CASTQGARVQKTQYF
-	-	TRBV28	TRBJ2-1	TGTGCCAGCAGTTTTGAGCCCCGCTCCTACAATGAGCAGTTCTTC	CASSFEPRSYNEQFF
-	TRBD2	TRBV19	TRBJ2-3	TGTGCCAGTAACCCACTAGCGGGGGGCTCAGATACGCAGTATTTT	CASNPLAGGSDTQYF
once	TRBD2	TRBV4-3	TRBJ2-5	TGCGCCAGCAGCCAAGTAGGAGCGGGGGGAGAGACCCAGTACTTC	CASSQVGAGGETQYF
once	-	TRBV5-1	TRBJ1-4	TGCGCCAGCAGCTTGGATGGCGCCAGGGTCTCCGAAAAACTGTTTTTT	CASSLDGARVSEKLFF
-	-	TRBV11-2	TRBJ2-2	TGTGCCAGCAGCACAAAATTGGGCAGGTCTTCTGGTGGCACCGGGGAGCTGTTTTTT	CASSTKLGRSSGGTGELFF
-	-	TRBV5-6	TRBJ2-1	TGTGCCAGCAGCCTGCGTTACCTCCCGGGAATCGATGAGCAGTTCTTC	CASSLRYLPGIDEQFF
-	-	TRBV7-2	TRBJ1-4	TGTGCCAGCAGCCCGACGTCTCAGGGGGAAAAACTGTTTTTT	CASSPTSQGEKLFF
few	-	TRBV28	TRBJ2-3	TGTGCCAGCACTGCTGGCTGGACAGATACGCAGTATTTT	CASTAGWTDTQYF
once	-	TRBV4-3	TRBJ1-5	TGCGCCAGCAGCCAAGATAACCAGGGAAAGTACAATCAGCCCCAGCATTTT	CASSQDNQGKYNQPQHF
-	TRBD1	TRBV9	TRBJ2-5	TGTGCCAGCGGAACAGGGGGACCCCTAGCCGAGACCCAGTACTTC	CASGTGGPLAETQYF
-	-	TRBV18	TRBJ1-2	TGTGCCAGCTCACCGGACAGCAACTATGGCTACACCTTC	CASSPDSNYGYTF
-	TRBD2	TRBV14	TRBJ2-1	TGTGCCAGCAGCCAAGAACGGCAGCGGGGACTCGCTGAGCAGTTCTTC	CASSQERQRGLAEQFF
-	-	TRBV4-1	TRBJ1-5	TGCGCCAGCACCCAGGACGGGGATCAGCCCCAGCATTTT	CASTQDGDQPQHF
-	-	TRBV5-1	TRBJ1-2	TGCGCCAGCAGCTTGGGGTCCACAGGGAACTATGGCTACACCTTC	CASSLGSTGNYGYTF
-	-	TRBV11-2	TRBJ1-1	TGTGCCAGCAGCGTACAGTTACTGTATGAAGCTTTCTTT	CASSVQLLYEAFF
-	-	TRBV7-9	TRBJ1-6	TGTGCCAGCAGCTTAGACAGGGACCCCTTCGGCGCCTATAATTCACCCCTCCACTTT	CASSLDRDPFGAYNSPLHF
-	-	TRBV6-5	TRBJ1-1	TGTGCCAGCAGTTACTCGAGACGAGAGAGGGGGGAAGCTTTCTTT	CASSYSRRERGEAFF
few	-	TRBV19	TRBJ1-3	TGTGCCAGTAGCGATCCTGGACAGTCTGGAAACACCATATATTTT	CASSDPGQSGNTIYF
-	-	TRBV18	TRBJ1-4	TGTGCCAGCTCTTCAAACGAGGTTTGGAATGAAAAACTGTTTTTT	CASSSNEVWNEKLFF
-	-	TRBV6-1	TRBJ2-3	TGTGCCAGCAGTGAAGGGGCGGGAACAGATACGCAGTATTTT	CASSEGAGTDTQYF
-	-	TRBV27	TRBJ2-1	TGTGCCAGCAGTTCGCGTCGCCTCCTGGACAGACATTCCTCCTACAATGAGCAGTTCTTC	CASSSRRLLDRHSSYNEQFF
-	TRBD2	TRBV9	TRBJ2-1	TGTGCCAGCGGGAGCGGGGGGCGTTACAATGAGCAGTTCTTC	CASGSGGRYNEQFF
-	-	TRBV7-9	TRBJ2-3	TGTGCCAGCAGCTTCGGCCCAGGGGCGCCCCCAGATACGCAGTATTTT	CASSFGPGAPPDTQYF
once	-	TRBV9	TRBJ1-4	TGTGCCAGCAGCGTGTCGTACGGTGCAACTAATGAAAAACTGTTTTTT	CASSVSYGATNEKLFF
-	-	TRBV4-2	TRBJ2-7	TGTGCCAGCAGCCAAGAAAGCAGGGCGGAGGAGCAGTACTTC	CASSQESRAEEQYF
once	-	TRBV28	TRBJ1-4	TGTGCCAGCAGTTTCACCAGGACAAGGGAAAAACTGTTTTTT	CASSFTRTREKLFF
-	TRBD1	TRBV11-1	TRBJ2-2	TGTGCCAGCGGATTCTGGATAGGTCTCCGGGACAGCTACACCGGGGAGCTGTTTTTT	CASGFWIGLRDSYTGELFF